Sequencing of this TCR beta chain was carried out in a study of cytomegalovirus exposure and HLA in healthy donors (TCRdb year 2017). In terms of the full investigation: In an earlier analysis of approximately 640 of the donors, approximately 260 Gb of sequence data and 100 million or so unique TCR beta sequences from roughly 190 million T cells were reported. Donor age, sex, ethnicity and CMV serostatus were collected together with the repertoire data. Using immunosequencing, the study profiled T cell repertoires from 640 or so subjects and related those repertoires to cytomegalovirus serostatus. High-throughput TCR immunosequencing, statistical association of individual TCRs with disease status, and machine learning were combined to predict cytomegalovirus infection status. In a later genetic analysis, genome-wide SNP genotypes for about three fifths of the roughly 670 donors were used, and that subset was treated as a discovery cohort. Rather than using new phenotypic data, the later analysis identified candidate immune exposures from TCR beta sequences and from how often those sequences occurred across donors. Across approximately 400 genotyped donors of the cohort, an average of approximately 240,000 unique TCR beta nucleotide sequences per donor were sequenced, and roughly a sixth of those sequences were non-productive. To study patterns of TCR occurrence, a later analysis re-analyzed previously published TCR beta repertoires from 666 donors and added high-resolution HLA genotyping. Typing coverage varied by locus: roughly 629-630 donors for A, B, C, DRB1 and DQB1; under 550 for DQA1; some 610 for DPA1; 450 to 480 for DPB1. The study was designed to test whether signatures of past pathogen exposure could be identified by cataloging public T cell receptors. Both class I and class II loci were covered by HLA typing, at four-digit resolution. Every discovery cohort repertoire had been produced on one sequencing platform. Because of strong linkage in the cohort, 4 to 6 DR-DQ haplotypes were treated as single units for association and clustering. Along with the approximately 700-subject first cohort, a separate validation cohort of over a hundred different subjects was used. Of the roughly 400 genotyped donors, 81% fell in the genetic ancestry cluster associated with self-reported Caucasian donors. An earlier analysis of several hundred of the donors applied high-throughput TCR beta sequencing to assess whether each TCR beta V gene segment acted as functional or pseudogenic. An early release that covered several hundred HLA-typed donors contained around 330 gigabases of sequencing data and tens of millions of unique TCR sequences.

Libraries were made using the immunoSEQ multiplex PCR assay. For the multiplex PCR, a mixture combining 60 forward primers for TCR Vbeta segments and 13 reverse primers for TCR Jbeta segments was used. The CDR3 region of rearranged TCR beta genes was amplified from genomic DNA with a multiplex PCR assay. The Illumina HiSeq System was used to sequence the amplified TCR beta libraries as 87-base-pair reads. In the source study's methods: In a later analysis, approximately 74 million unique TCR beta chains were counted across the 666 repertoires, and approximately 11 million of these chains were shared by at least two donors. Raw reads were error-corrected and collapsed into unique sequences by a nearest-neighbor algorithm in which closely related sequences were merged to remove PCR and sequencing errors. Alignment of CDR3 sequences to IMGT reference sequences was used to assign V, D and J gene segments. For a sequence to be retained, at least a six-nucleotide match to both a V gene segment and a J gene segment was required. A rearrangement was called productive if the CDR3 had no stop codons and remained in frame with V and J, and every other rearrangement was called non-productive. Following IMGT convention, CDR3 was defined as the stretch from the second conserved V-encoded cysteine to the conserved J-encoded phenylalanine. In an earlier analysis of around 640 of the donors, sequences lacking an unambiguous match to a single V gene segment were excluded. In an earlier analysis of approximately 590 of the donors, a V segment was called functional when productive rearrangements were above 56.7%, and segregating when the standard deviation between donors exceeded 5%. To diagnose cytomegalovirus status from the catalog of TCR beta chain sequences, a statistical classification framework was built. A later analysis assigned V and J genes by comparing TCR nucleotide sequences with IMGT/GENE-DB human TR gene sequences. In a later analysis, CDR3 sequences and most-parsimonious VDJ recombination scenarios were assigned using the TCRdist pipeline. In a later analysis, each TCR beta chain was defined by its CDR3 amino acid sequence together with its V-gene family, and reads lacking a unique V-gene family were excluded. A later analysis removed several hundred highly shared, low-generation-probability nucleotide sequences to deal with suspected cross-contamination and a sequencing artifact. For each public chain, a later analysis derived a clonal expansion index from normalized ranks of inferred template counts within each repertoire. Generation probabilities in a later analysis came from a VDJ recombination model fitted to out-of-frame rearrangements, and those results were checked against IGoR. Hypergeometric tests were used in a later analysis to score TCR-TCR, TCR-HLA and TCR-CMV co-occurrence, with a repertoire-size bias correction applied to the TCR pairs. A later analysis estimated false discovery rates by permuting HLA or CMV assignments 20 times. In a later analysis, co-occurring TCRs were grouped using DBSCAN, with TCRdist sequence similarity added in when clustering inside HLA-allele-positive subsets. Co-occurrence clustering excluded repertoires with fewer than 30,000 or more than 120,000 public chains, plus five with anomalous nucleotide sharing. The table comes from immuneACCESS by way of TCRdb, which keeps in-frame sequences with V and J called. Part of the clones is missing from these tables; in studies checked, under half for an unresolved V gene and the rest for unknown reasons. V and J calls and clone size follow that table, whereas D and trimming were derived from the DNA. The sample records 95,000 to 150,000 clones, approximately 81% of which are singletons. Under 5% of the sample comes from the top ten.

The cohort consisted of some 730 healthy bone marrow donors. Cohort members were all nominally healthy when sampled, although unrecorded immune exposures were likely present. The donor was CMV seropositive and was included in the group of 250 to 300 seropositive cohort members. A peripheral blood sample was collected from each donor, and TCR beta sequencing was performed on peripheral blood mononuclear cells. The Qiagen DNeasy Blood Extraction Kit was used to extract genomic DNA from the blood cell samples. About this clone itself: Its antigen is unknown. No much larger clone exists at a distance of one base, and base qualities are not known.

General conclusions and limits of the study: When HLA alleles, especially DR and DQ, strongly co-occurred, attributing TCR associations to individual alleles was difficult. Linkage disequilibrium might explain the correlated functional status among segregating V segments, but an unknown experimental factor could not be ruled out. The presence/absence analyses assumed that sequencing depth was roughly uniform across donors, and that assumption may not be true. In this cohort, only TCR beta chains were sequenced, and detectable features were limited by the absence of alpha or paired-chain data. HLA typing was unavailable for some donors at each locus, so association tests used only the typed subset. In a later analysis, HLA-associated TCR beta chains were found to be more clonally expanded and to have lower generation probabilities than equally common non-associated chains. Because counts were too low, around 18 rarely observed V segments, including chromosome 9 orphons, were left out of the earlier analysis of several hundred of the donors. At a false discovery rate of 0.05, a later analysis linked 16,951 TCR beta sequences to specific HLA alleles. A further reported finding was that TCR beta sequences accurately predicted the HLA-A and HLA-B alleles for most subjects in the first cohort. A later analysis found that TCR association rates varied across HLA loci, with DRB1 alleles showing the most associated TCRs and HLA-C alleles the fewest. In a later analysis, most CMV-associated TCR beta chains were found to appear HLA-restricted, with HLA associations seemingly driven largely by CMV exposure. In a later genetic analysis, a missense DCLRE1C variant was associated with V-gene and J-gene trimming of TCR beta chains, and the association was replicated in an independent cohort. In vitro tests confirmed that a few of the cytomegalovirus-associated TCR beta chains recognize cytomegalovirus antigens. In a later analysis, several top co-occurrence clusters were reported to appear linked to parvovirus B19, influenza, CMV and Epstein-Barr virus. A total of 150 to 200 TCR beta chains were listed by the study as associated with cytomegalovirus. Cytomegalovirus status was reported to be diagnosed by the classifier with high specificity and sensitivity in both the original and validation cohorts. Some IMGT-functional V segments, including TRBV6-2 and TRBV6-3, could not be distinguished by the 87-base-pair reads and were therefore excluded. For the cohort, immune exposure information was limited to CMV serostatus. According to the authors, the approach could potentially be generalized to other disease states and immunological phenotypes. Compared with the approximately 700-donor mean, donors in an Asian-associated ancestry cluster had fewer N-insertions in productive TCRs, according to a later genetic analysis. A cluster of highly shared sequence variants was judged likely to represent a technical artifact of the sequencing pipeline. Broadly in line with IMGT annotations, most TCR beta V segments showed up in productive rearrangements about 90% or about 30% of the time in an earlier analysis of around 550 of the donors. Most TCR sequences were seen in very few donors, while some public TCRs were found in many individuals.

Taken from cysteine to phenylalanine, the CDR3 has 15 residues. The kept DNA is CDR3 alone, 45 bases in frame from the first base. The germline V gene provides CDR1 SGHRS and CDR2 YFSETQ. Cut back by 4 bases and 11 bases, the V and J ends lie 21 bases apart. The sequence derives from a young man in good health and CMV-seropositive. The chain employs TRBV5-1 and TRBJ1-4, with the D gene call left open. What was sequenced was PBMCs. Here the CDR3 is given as CASSRSSTTGEKLFF. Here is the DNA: TGCGCCAGCAGCCGATCGTCGACGACCGGGGAGAAACTGTTTTTT. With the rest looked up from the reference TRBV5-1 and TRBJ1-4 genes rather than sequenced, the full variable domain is KAGVTQTPRYLIKTRGQQVTLSCSPISGHRSVSWYQQTPGQGLQFLFEYFSETQRNKGNFPGRFSGRQFSNSRSEMNVSTLELGDSALYLCASSRSSTTGEKLFFGSGTQLSVL.